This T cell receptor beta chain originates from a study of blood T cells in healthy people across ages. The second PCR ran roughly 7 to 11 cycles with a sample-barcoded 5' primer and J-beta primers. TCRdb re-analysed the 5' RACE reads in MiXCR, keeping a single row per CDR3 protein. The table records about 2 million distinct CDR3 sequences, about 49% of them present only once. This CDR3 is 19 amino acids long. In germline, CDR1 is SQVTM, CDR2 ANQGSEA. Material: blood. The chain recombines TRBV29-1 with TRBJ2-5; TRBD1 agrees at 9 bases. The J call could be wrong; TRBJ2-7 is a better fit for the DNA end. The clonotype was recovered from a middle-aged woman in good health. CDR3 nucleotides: TGCAGCGTTGAAAAGGGGACAGGGAAGGTAAAAATTTTCTTCGACGAGCAGTACTTC. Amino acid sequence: CSVEKGTGKVKIFFDEQYF.